This paragraph covers one T cell receptor beta chain sequence. Assay used: immunoSEQ multiplex PCR; TCRdb lists only in-frame clones, some missing. The table records under 200,000 clones, 91% of them present only once. This entry belongs to a study of control samples from healthy donors and cancer patients. The CDR3 runs 13 residues. CDR1 LGHNA and CDR2 YNFKEQ come from the germline V gene. V dropped 3 bases and J dropped 0 bases, with 3 bases sitting between them. The clonotype comes from a woman in her twenties or thirties in good health. The chain links TRBV4-2 to TRBJ1-5; unclear D gene. Material for sequencing was blood. The DNA of the CDR3 is TGTGCCAGCAGCCAGGGTAGCAATCAGCCCCAGCATTTT. Protein product: CASSQGSNQPQHF.